The clone carrying this T cell receptor beta chain was observed a handful of times. What it recognizes is unknown. This entry belongs to a study of molecular identifiers for immune sequencing clone quantification. Whole-study findings and limits: Clones with over 20 RNA copies captured over 99% of effector molecules but under 1% of naive ones. Barcodes shared by identical TCR molecules could lead to underestimated sizes of highly expanded clones.

Naive CD8 T cells, phenotype CD8+CD4-CCR7+CD45RA+, were sorted. Trimming shortened V by 3 bases and J by 7 bases, and 16 bases separated the two germline ends. The germline gives CDR1 MNHEY, CDR2 SMNVEV (reference sequence). The CDR3 covers 16 residues. Listed TCR primers, together with previously described methods, were used for the bulk TCR libraries. Using its own MiXCR run on the PCR reads, TCRdb lists one record per CDR3 protein. This sample has a few hundred thousand distinct CDR3 sequences, with under 30% found just once. Material for sequencing was naive CD8+ T cells from blood, with Jurkat cell RNA spiked in. The subset was: FACS-sorted CD8+CD4-CCR7+CD45RA+ naive T cells. This sequence joins TRBV27 and TRBJ1-6; no definite D call. This TCR derives from a human donor in good health. Some libraries in this study had Jurkat cell RNA spiked in. CDR3 loop: CASSFRGGGFNSPLHF. For the CDR3, the DNA is TGTGCCAGCAGTTTCCGGGGAGGAGGGTTCAATTCACCCCTCCACTTT.